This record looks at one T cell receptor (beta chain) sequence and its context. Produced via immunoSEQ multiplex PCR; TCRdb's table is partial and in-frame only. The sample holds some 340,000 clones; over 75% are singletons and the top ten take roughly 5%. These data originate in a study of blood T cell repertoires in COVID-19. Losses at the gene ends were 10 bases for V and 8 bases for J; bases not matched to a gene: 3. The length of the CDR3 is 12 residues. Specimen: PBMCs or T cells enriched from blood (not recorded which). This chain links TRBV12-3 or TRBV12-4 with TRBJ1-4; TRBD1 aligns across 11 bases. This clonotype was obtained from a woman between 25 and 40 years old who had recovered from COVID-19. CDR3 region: CATGQGAEKLFF. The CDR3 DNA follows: TGTGCCACCGGACAGGGGGCAGAAAAACTGTTTTTT.